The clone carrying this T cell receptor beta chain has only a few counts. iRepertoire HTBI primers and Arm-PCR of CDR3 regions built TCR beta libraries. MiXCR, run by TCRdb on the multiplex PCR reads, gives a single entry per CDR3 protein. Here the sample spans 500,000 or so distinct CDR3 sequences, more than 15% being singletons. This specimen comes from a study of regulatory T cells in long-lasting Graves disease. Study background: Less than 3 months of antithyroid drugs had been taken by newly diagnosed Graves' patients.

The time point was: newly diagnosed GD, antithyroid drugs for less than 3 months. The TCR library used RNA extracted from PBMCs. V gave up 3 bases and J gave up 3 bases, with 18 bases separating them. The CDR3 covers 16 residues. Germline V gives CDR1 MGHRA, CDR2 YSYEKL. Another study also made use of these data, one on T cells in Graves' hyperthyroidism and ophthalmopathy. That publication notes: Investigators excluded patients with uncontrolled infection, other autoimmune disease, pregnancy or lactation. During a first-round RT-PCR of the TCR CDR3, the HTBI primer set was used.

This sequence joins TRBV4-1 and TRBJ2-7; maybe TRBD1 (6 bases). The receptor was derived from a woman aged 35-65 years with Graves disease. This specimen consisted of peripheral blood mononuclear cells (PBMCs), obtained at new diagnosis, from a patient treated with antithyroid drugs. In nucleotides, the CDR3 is TGCGCCAGCAGCCACCCCGGCCGGACAGATTTCTACGAGCAGTACTTC. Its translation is CASSHPGRTDFYEQYF.